Sequencing of this T cell receptor (beta chain) was carried out in a study of blood T cell repertoires in COVID-19. Study-wide context: The United States, Italy and Spain provided the acute and convalescent COVID-19 samples.

This CDR3 has 15 amino acids. V was shortened by 3 bases and J by 5 bases, with 16 bases between the two germline ends. CDR1 and CDR2 (germline): LNHDA, SQIVND (reference sequence). Using immunoSEQ multiplex PCR, the repertoire was profiled, and TCRdb retains in-frame clones only, with some absent. The sample shows about 220,000 clones, approximately 81% of them seen only once. Material: peripheral blood. The source of this sequence is a man aged 30 to 45 with active or convalescent COVID-19. The chain recombines TRBV19 with TRBJ2-5; weak D call: TRBD1 (6 bases). Here the CDR3 reads CASSIQGTTRETQYF. The CDR3 nucleotides read TGTGCCAGTAGTATCCAGGGGACCACGCGGGAGACCCAGTACTTC.